The entry that follows covers one T cell receptor (beta chain) sequence. Its antigen remains unidentified. No much larger clone exists at a distance of one base, and base qualities are not known. CD8 naive samples consisted of CD45RO-negative cells that were positively selected for CCR7, yielding a CD45RA+CCR7+ population without TemRA cells. The donors were healthy, HIV-negative adults who had no recently reported acute infections or vaccinations. All donors were Caucasian adults living in Nashville, Tennessee, USA. Blood was collected by leukapheresis, and PBMCs were isolated by Ficoll-Histopaque density gradient centrifugation and then cryopreserved in liquid nitrogen vapor phase. Analytical flow cytometry was used to check the purity and quantity of every magnetically sorted T cell population. From each sorted fraction, genomic DNA was isolated and quantified by UV absorbance on a Nanodrop 2000c.

The data were taken from a study of shared clonotypes between healthy human individuals (dated by TCRdb to 2018 to 2020). Study-wide context: The cohort comprised a couple of women and a few men aged 18 to 49 years. To estimate repertoire size and how much clonotype sharing occurs between individuals, the study deeply sequenced the blood TCR repertoires of five or six healthy adults. Between about 0.85 and 10 billion PBMCs per donor were obtained by leukapheresis. To increase sequencing depth and limit assay-specific biases, TCR repertoire library preparation and sequencing were carried out by different laboratories using diverse techniques. For each donor, CD4 naive and CD4 memory were each given three plates, CD8 naive was given two plates, and CD8 memory was given one plate.

Using the deep immunoSEQ assay, multiplex PCR amplified TCR CDR3 regions from genomic DNA. Extracted genomic DNA from each cell subset was spread evenly across all wells of several immunoSEQ 96-well plates, with each plate serving as a replicate. For sorted subsets, roughly 200 ng of genomic DNA, equivalent to some 30,000 T cell genomes, went into each replicate PCR. Purified libraries were measured with a Qubit 3.0 fluorometer, size-checked on a Bioanalyzer 2100, and measured again with the KAPA Library Quantification kit. Each immunoSEQ 96-well plate was sequenced on its own single-read 150-cycle Illumina NextSeq 550 flow cell. The published analysis was carried out like this. The immunoSEQ output contained only junctional sequences without quality scores, so filtering could not match that applied to full-length reads. Sequences were annotated with PyIR, a Python wrapper for IgBLAST v1.9, and V/J genes and CDR3 were assigned using IMGT germline references. Reads with weak V/J assignments (E-value above 1e-6), missing CDR3, stop codons, out-of-frame junctions, or ambiguous translated residues were removed. V3J clonotypes were defined as sequences sharing the same inferred V gene, J gene, and CDR3 amino acid sequence. Percentage overlap between repertoires was calculated by dividing the number of shared unique clonotypes by the size of the smaller repertoire. Richness of each repertoire was evaluated using RTK rarefaction, the Chao1 estimator, and Recon v2.1 estimates of unobserved clonotypes. Generation probabilities for all TCRbeta clonotypes obtained by the gDNA method from a handful of donors were computed using OLGA. The source is immuneACCESS, and TCRdb retained only in-frame sequences with V and J called. Part of the clones is not carried over; for the studies checked, unresolved V genes explain less than half of this, and the remainder is unexplained. The DNA was the basis for D and trimming; V, J and clone size are from that table. The sample contains some 2 million clones, about 94% of them found a single time. Clones ranked in the top ten supply less than 1.5% of the sample.

Findings and caveats that apply to the study as a whole: Pairwise subsampling indicated that sequencing depth was expected to affect the degree of clonotype sharing among donors. Because the study included only a small number of donors, the genetic and exposure-history diversity represented was limited. Compared with non-shared clonotypes, the clonotypes found in all four sorted-subset donors had higher generation probabilities. Larger estimated clonotype richness was generally found for naive subsets than for memory subsets. Even with the large sequencing depth, rarefaction of the sorted-subset datasets indicated that sequencing was incomplete. About 5% of naive CD4, roughly 3.6% of naive CD8, roughly 2.4% of memory CD4, and around 0.4% of memory CD8 clonotypes were shared across several donors. Only blood was sampled, and tissue TCR repertoires likely differ from those in blood.

The CDR3 covers 15 residues, taking in both the cysteine and the phenylalanine. Of the read, only the CDR3 DNA is kept; its 45 bases are in frame from base 1. Ends trimmed: V by 10 bases, J by 0 bases; bases unmatched to a gene: 6. CDR1 MRHNA and CDR2 SNTAGT are derived from the germline V gene. This clonotype originated in a man between 18 and 29 years old in good health. Sequencing input: naive CD8+ T cells sorted from blood. Sample cell subset or site, as interpreted from the label and publication: CD45RA+CCR7+. Recombination joined TRBV6-4 with TRBJ1-3, and 10 junctional nucleotides match TRBD1. The DNA sequence is as follows: TGTGCCACCAGCGGGACAGGGGACTCTGGAAACACCATATATTTT. This codes for CATSGTGDSGNTIYF.